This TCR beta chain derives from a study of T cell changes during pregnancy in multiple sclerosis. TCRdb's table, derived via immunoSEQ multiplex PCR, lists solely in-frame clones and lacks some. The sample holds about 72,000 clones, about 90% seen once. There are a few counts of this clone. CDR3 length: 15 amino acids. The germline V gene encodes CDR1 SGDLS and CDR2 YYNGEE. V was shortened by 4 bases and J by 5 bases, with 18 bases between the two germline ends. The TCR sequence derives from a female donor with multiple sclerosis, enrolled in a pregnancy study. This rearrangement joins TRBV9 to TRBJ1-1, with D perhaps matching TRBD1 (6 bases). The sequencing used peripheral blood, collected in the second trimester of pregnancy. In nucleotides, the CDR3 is TGTGCCAGCAGCCCCCCTAGGGCAGGGGTTACTGAAGCTTTCTTT. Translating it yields CASSPPRAGVTEAFF.